This TCR beta chain was sequenced for a study of PD-L1 blockade in urothelial cancer. For the study at large: From 0 to 3 prior chemotherapy regimens had been given to the patients.

The CDR3 consists of 16 residues. Germline CDR1 SGDLS, CDR2 YYNGEE. J was trimmed by 2 bases and V by 2 bases; bases with no gene match: 7. Regarding time point: peripheral blood 6 weeks after treatment start. The table came from immunoSEQ multiplex PCR; TCRdb's copy has only in-frame clones and leaves some out. Seen here are about 120,000 clones, 75% to 95% observed once, and the top ten hold around 4%. The sequencing used PBMCs, collected around atezolizumab (anti-PD-L1) treatment. The chain has TRBV9 and TRBJ2-1; 7 nucleotides line up with TRBD2. The receptor was derived from a man between 60 and 75 years old with urothelial cancer. CDR3 in amino acids: CASSVTGGNTYNEQFF. The CDR3 DNA is TGTGCCAGCAGCGTTACCGGGGGGAACACCTACAATGAGCAGTTCTTC.